The rows below give T cell receptor beta chains drawn from one sample of a study of blood T cell repertoires in COVID-19. Data came from immunoSEQ multiplex PCR; TCRdb stores just in-frame clones and leaves some out. The sample carries more than 300,000 clones, more than 70% recorded once. Material: PBMCs or T cells enriched from blood (not recorded which). All receptors come from a young woman who had recovered from COVID-19. The CDR3 runs from the conserved cysteine through the conserved F or W. Each record gives: V gene, clone size, J gene, D gene, CDR3 protein, CDR3 DNA. A D gene is named only where the DNA matches it firmly. The listing skips clone size in some rows; elsewhere it reads once, few, many or a size class.

TRBV27	-	TRBJ2-1	TRBD1	CASSLSPTGAEGGEQFF	TGTGCCAGCAGTCTCTCTCCGACAGGGGCTGAAGGCGGGGAGCAGTTCTTC
TRBV6-1	-	TRBJ2-7	-	CASSEGRAVHEQYF	TGTGCCAGCAGTGAAGGCAGGGCTGTACACGAGCAGTACTTC
TRBV7-2	once	TRBJ2-7	TRBD1	CASSPSSFGTGTYEQYF	TGTGCCAGCAGCCCGAGCTCTTTCGGGACAGGGACCTACGAGCAGTACTTC
TRBV5-6	-	TRBJ1-5	TRBD1	CASSEGTDNSNQPQHF	TGTGCCAGCAGCGAAGGGACAGACAATAGCAATCAGCCCCAGCATTTT
TRBV19	-	TRBJ1-2	TRBD1	CASSIVGTGSYGYTF	TGTGCCAGTAGTATAGTTGGGACAGGGAGCTATGGCTACACCTTC
TRBV7-2	-	TRBJ2-5	-	CASSLGGRETQYF	TGTGCCAGCAGCTTAGGGGGCAGGGAGACCCAGTACTTC
TRBV9	-	TRBJ1-1	-	CASSAPGVLHTEAFF	TGTGCCAGCAGCGCCCCAGGGGTCCTGCACACTGAAGCTTTCTTT
TRBV6-1	-	TRBJ1-5	TRBD1	CASREMTGSNQPQHF	TGTGCCAGCCGTGAAATGACAGGGAGCAATCAGCCCCAGCATTTT
TRBV19	-	TRBJ2-1	TRBD2	CASTIAGVSNEQFF	TGTGCCAGTACGATAGCGGGGGTGTCAAATGAGCAGTTCTTC
TRBV19	-	TRBJ1-5	-	CASSVLRETGNQPQHF	TGTGCCAGTAGTGTTCTTCGCGAGACAGGCAATCAGCCCCAGCATTTT
TRBV28	-	TRBJ1-6	-	CASSLPRGGRGSPLHF	TGTGCCAGCAGTTTACCGCGGGGGGGAAGAGGGTCACCCCTCCACTTT
TRBV6-5	-	TRBJ2-7	TRBD1	CASRGTGKGEQYF	TGTGCCAGCCGCGGGACAGGGAAAGGCGAGCAGTACTTC
TRBV3-1/TRBV3-2	-	TRBJ1-1	-	CASSQIDRLNTEAFF	TGTGCCAGCAGCCAGATAGACAGGCTGAACACTGAAGCTTTCTTT
TRBV16	-	TRBJ1-1	-	CASSEINTEAFF	TGTGCCAGCAGCGAGATAAACACTGAAGCTTTCTTT
TRBV6-5	-	TRBJ2-7	TRBD1	CASSISGTGDYEQYF	TGTGCCAGCAGTATTTCCGGGACAGGGGACTACGAGCAGTACTTC
TRBV27	-	TRBJ1-6	TRBD1	CASRTLRRGLLHF	TGTGCCAGCAGGACCCTGAGGAGGGGGCTACTCCACTTT
TRBV11-2	-	TRBJ1-4	-	CASSNIRTAEDEKLFF	TGTGCCAGCAGCAACATTAGGACAGCCGAAGATGAAAAACTGTTTTTT
TRBV27	-	TRBJ1-5	TRBD1	CASSTDRVQPQHF	TGTGCCAGCAGTACCGACAGGGTCCAGCCCCAGCATTTT
TRBV14	-	TRBJ1-2	-	CASSPEGHRRFF	TGTGCCAGCAGCCCCGAAGGGCACAGGCGGTTCTTC
TRBV6-5	-	TRBJ1-2	-	CASSYSRTLYYGYTF	TGTGCCAGCAGTTACTCCCGGACACTCTACTATGGCTACACCTTC
TRBV10-3	-	TRBJ2-7	TRBD2	CAISGTSGSYEQYF	TGTGCCATCAGTGGGACTAGCGGTTCCTACGAGCAGTACTTC
TRBV30	once	TRBJ1-2	-	CAWSEEGGYTF	TGTGCCTGGAGTGAGGAGGGCGGCTACACCTTC
TRBV27	once	TRBJ2-7	TRBD1	CASSYRTGADEQYF	TGTGCCAGCAGCTATAGGACAGGGGCCGACGAGCAGTACTTC
TRBV3-1/TRBV3-2	-	TRBJ1-2	-	CASSQSFTGRVGYTF	TGTGCCAGCAGCCAAAGTTTCACAGGGCGGGTCGGCTACACCTTC
TRBV28	-	TRBJ2-7	TRBD1	CASGGSGTGVYEQYF	TGTGCCAGTGGGGGTTCCGGGACAGGAGTTTACGAGCAGTACTTC
TRBV2	-	TRBJ1-4	-	CASSPPLRATNEKLFF	TGTGCCAGCAGTCCACCGTTGCGGGCAACTAATGAAAAACTGTTTTTT
TRBV6-5	-	TRBJ1-4	TRBD1	CASRSFGTGTEKLFF	TGTGCCAGCAGATCGTTCGGGACAGGGACGGAAAAACTGTTTTTT
TRBV5-1	once	TRBJ1-6	TRBD1	CASSLVTGGNSPLHF	TGCGCCAGCAGCTTGGTTACAGGGGGCAACTCACCCCTCCACTTT
TRBV9	-	TRBJ2-7	-	CASSVDQGSSYEQYF	TGTGCCAGCAGCGTAGACCAGGGGTCTTCCTACGAGCAGTACTTC
TRBV18	once	TRBJ2-7	TRBD1	CASSPQAGDRGFYEQYF	TGTGCCAGCTCACCTCAGGCCGGGGACAGGGGCTTTTACGAGCAGTACTTC
TRBV29-1	-	TRBJ2-2	-	CSVVSGLTGELFF	TGCAGCGTTGTTTCAGGCCTCACCGGGGAGCTGTTTTTT
TRBV5-6	-	TRBJ1-3	-	CASSLAGNLAGNTIYF	TGTGCCAGCAGCTTGGCAGGGAATCTTGCTGGAAACACCATATATTTT
TRBV27	-	TRBJ1-5	-	CASSLEGYGNQPQHF	TGTGCCAGCAGTTTGGAGGGTTATGGCAATCAGCCCCAGCATTTT
TRBV12-3/TRBV12-4	-	TRBJ1-2	-	CASSLYGYTF	TGTGCCAGCAGCCTCTATGGCTACACCTTC
TRBV2	-	TRBJ2-7	-	CASSEALRGNEQYF	TGTGCCAGCAGTGAAGCGCTTCGGGGGAACGAGCAGTACTTC
TRBV18	-	TRBJ2-1	-	CASSPPSGFYNEQFF	TGTGCCAGCTCACCACCTTCCGGGTTCTACAATGAGCAGTTCTTC
TRBV18	-	TRBJ1-2	-	CASSPRAGANYGYTF	TGTGCCAGCTCACCACGGGCAGGCGCAAACTATGGCTACACCTTC
TRBV4-2	-	TRBJ2-3	-	CASSQEGGRPIGDTQYF	TGTGCCAGCAGCCAAGAAGGCGGCCGCCCCATCGGGGATACGCAGTATTTT
TRBV4-1	-	TRBJ1-5	-	CASSQDAGAWPQHF	TGCGCCAGCAGCCAAGATGCGGGCGCTTGGCCCCAGCATTTT
TRBV30	-	TRBJ1-1	-	CAWSLTKGNTEAFF	TGTGCCTGGAGTCTGACAAAAGGGAACACTGAAGCTTTCTTT
TRBV5-1	-	TRBJ1-1	TRBD1	CASSGTGETEAFF	TGCGCCAGCAGCGGGACAGGGGAAACTGAAGCTTTCTTT
TRBV6-5	-	TRBJ2-5	TRBD2	CASSLVAGEETQYF	TGTGCCAGCAGCCTCGTTGCGGGGGAAGAGACCCAGTACTTC
TRBV27	-	TRBJ1-2	-	CASSLSVGDNYGYTF	TGTGCCAGCAGTTTATCGGTCGGGGATAACTATGGCTACACCTTC
TRBV5-1	-	TRBJ2-5	-	CASSLVSRQETQYF	TGCGCCAGCAGCTTGGTCTCTAGACAAGAGACCCAGTACTTC
TRBV6-5	-	TRBJ1-1	-	CASSYDQRAFF	TGTGCCAGCAGTTACGACCAGCGGGCTTTCTTT
TRBV6-1	-	TRBJ1-5	TRBD1	CASSERGQGRFQPQHF	TGTGCCAGCAGTGAAAGAGGACAGGGGAGGTTTCAGCCCCAGCATTTT
TRBV18	few	TRBJ1-4	TRBD1	CASSPWTGPHEKLFF	TGTGCCAGCTCACCTTGGACAGGCCCCCATGAAAAACTGTTTTTT
TRBV27	-	TRBJ1-2	-	CASSYLQGNGYTF	TGTGCCAGCAGTTATTTACAGGGTAATGGCTACACCTTC
TRBV5-1	-	TRBJ2-5	TRBD1	CASSLFSTGALQETQYF	TGCGCCAGCAGCCTATTTTCGACAGGGGCCCTCCAAGAGACCCAGTACTTC
TRBV6-5	-	TRBJ1-3	TRBD1	CASSRGTGQGNTIYF	TGTGCCAGCAGCCGCGGGACAGGGCAAGGAAACACCATATATTTT
TRBV30	once	TRBJ1-1	-	CAWSWEGVSGAFF	TGTGCCTGGAGCTGGGAGGGCGTTTCGGGAGCTTTCTTT
TRBV10-1	-	TRBJ2-3	TRBD2	CASSESLAGATDTQYF	TGCGCCAGCAGTGAGTCTTTAGCGGGGGCTACAGATACGCAGTATTTT
TRBV6-5	once	TRBJ1-1	-	CASRTHNSNTEAFF	TGTGCCAGCCGAACCCACAACAGCAACACTGAAGCTTTCTTT
TRBV18	-	TRBJ1-5	TRBD1	CASSPGRTGGRGNQPQHF	TGTGCCAGCTCACCTGGCCGGACAGGGGGCAGGGGCAATCAGCCCCAGCATTTT
TRBV7-9	-	TRBJ2-5	-	CASSLDAEQETQYF	TGTGCCAGCAGCTTAGACGCAGAACAAGAGACCCAGTACTTC